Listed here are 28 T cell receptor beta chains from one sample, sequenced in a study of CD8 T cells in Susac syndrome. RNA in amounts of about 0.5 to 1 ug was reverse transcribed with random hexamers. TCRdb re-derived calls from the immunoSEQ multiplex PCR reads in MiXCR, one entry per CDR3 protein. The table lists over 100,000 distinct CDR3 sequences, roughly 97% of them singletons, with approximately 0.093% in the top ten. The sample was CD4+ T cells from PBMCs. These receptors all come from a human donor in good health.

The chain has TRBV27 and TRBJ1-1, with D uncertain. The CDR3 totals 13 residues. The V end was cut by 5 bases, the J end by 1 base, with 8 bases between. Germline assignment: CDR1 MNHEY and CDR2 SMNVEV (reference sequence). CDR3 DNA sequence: TGTGCCAGCAGTAATTACCGGAACACTGAAGCTTTCTTT. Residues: CASSNYRNTEAFF.

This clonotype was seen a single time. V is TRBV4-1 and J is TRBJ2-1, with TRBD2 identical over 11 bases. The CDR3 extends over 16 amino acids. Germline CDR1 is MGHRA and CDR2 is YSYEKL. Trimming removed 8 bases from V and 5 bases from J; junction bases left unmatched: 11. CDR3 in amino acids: CASASNRGLADNEQFF. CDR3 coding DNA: TGCGCCAGCGCTTCGAACAGGGGACTAGCGGACAATGAGCAGTTCTTC.

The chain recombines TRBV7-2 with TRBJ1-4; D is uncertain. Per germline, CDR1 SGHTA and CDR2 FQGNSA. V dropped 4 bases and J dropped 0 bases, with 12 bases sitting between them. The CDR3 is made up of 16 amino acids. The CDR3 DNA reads TGTGCCAGCAGCTCCAGGTTTCGAGCAACTAATGAAAAACTGTTTTTT. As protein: CASSSRFRATNEKLFF.

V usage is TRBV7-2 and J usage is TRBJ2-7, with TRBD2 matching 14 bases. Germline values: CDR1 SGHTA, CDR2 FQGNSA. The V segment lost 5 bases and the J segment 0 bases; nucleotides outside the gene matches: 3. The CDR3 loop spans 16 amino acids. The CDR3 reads CASSLGTSGSSYEQYF. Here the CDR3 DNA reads TGTGCCAGCAGCCTGGGGACTAGCGGGAGCTCCTACGAGCAGTACTTC.

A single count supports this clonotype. CDR3 in DNA: TGTGCCACCTCATGGCGGGCCGAGACCCAGTACTTC. Encoded protein: CATSWRAETQYF. The chain joins TRBV6-6 to TRBJ2-5; D is possibly TRBD2 (5 bases). V was cut by 10 bases and J by 5 bases, with 14 bases left in between. The CDR3 is 12 amino acids. Germline V lookup: CDR1 MNHNY, CDR2 SVGAGI (reference sequence).

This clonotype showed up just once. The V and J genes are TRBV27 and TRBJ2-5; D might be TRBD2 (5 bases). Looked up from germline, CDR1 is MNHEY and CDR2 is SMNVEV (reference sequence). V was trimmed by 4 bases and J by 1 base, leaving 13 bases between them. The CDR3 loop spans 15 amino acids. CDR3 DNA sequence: TGTGCCAGCAGTTCGGTGGCGGGCCCCCAAGAGACCCAGTACTTC. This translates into CASSSVAGPQETQYF.

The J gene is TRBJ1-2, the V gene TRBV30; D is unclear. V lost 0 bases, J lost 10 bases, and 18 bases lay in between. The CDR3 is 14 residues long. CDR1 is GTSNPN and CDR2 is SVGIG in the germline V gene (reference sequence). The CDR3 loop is CAWSVWYTATDYTF. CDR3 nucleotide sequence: TGTGCCTGGAGTGTTTGGTATACAGCGACGGACTACACCTTC.

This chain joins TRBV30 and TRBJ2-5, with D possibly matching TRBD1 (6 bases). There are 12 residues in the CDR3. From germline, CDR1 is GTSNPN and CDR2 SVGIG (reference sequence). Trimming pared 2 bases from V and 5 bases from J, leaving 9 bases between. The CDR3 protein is CAWSYRDETQYF. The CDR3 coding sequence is TGTGCCTGGAGTTACAGGGATGAGACCCAGTACTTC.

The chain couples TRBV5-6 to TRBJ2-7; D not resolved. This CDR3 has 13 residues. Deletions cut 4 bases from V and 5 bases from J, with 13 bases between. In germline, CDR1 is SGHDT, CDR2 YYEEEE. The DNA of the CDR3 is TGTGCCAGCAGCCGATATAGTTCGGACGAGCAGTACTTC. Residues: CASSRYSSDEQYF.

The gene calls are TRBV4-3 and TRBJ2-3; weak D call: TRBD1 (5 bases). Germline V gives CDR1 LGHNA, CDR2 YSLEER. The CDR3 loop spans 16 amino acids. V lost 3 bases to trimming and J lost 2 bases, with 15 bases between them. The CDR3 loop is CASSQMDKENTDTQYF. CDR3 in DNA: TGCGCCAGCAGCCAGATGGACAAAGAGAACACAGATACGCAGTATTTT.

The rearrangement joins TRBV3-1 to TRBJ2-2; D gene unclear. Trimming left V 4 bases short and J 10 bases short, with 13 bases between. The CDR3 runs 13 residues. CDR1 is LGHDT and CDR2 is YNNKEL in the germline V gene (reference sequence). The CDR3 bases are TGTGCCAGCAGCCTAAAAGGCAGGTTGGAGCTGTTTTTT. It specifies CASSLKGRLELFF.

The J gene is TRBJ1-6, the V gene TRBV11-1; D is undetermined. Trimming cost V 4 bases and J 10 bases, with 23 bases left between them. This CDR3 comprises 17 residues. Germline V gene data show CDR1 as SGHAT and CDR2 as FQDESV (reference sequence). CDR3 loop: CASSSVRGSAPGSPLHF. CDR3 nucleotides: TGTGCCAGCAGCTCAGTACGAGGGAGTGCCCCGGGCTCACCCCTCCACTTT.

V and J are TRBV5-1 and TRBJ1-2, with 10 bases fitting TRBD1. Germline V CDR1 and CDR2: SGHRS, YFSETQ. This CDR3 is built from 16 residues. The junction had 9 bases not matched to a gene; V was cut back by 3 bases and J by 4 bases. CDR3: CASSWTGTGAPYGYTF. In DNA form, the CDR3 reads TGCGCCAGCAGCTGGACCGGGACAGGGGCTCCCTATGGCTACACCTTC. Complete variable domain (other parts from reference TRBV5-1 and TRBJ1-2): KAGVTQTPRYLIKTRGQQVTLSCSPISGHRSVSWYQQTPGQGLQFLFEYFSETQRNKGNFPGRFSGRQFSNSRSEMNVSTLELGDSALYLCASSWTGTGAPYGYTFGSGTRLTVV.

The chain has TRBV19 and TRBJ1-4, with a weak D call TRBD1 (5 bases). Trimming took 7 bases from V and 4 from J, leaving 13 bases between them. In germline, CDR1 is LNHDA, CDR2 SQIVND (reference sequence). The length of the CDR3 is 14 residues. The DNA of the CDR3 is TGTGCCAGTACCAAGGGGAGGGGTAATGAAAAACTGTTTTTT. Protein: CASTKGRGNEKLFF.

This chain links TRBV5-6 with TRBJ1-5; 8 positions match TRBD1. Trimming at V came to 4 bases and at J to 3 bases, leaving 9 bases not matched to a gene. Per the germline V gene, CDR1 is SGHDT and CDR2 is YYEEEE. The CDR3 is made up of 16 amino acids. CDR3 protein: CASSSRQGYLNQPQHF. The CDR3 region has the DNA TGTGCCAGCAGCAGCCGACAGGGGTACCTCAATCAGCCCCAGCATTTT.

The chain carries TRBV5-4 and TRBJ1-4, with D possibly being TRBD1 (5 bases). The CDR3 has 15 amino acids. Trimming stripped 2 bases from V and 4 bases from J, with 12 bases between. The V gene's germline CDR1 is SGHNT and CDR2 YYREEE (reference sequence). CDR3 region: CASSLGDVNNEKLFF. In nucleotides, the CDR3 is TGTGCCAGCAGCTTAGGGGACGTAAATAATGAAAAACTGTTTTTT.

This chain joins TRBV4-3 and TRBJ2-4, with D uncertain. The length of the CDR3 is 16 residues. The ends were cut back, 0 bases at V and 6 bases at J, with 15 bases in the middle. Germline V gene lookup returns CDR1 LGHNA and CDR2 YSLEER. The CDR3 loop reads CASSQDPSVGVNIQYF. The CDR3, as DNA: TGCGCCAGCAGCCAAGATCCGTCGGTTGGGGTAAACATTCAGTACTTC.

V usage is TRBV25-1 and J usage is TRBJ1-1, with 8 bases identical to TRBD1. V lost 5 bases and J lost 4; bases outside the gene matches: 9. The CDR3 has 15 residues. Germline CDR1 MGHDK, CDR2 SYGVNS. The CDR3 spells CASSPRDRQGTEAFF. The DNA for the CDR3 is TGTGCCAGCAGTCCGAGGGACAGGCAGGGCACTGAAGCTTTCTTT.

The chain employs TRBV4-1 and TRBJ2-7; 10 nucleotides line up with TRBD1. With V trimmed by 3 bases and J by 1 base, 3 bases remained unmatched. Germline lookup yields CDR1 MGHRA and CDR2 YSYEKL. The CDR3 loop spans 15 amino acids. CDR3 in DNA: TGCGCCAGCAGCCATGTGGGACAGGGGTCCTACGAGCAGTACTTC. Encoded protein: CASSHVGQGSYEQYF.

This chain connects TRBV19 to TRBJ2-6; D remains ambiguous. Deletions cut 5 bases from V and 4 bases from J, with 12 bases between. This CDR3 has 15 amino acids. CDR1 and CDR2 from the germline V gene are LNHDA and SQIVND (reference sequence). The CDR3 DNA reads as TGTGCCAGTAGTGAGGACGGATTGGGGGCCAACGTCCTGACTTTC. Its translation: CASSEDGLGANVLTF.

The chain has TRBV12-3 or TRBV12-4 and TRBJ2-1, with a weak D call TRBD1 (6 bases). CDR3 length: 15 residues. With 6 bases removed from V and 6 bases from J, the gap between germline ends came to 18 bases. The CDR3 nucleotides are TGTGCCAGCAGACCCCAGGGGTGGGCAGTCAATGAGCAGTTCTTC. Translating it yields CASRPQGWAVNEQFF.

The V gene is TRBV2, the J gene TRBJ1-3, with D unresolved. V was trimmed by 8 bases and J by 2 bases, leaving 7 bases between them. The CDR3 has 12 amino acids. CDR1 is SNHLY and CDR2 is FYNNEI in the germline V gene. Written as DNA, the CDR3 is TGTGCCAGCCACAGAACTGGAAACACCATATATTTT. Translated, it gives CASHRTGNTIYF.

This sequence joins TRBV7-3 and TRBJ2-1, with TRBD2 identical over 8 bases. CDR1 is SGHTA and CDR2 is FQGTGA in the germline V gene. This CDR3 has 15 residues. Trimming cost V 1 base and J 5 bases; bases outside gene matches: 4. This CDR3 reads CASSLNGGGNNEQFF. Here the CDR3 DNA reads TGTGCCAGCAGCTTAAACGGGGGGGGCAACAATGAGCAGTTCTTC.

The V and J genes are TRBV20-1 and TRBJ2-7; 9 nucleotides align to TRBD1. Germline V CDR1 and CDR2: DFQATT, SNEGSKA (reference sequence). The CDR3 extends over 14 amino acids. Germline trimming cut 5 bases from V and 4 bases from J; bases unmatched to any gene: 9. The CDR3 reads CSASTGGAVYEQYF. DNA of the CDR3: TGCAGTGCTTCTACAGGGGGCGCCGTGTACGAGCAGTACTTC.

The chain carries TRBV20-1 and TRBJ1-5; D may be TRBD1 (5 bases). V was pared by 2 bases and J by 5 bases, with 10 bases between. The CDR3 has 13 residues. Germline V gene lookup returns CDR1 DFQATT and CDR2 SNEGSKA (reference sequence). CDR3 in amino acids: CSARTGRDQPQHF. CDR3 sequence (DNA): TGCAGTGCTAGAACAGGACGTGATCAGCCCCAGCATTTT.

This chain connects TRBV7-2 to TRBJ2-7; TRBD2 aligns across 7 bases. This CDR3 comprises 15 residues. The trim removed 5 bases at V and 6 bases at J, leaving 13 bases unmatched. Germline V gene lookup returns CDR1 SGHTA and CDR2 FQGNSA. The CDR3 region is CASSDRGGSWGEQYF. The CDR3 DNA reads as TGTGCCAGCAGCGACCGCGGCGGGAGTTGGGGCGAGCAGTACTTC.

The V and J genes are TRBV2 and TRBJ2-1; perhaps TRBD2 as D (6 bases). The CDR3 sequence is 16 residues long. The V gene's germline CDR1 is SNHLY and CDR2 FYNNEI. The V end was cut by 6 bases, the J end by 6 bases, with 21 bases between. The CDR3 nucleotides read TGTGCCAGCAGAAGGGACCCGGGACTCCAAAGCAATGAGCAGTTCTTC. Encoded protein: CASRRDPGLQSNEQFF. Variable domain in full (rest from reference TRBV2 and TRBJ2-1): EPEVTQTPSHQVTQMGQEVILRCVPISNHLYFYWYRQILGQKVEFLVSFYNNEISEKSEIFDDQFSVERPDGSNFTLKIRSTKLEDSAMYFCASRRDPGLQSNEQFFGPGTRLTVL.

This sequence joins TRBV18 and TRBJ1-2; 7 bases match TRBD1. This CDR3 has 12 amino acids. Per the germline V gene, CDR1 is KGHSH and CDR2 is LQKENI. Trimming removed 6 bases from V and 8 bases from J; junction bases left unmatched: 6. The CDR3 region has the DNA TGTGCCAGCTCCCCCGACAGGGACGGCTACACCTTC. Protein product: CASSPDRDGYTF.